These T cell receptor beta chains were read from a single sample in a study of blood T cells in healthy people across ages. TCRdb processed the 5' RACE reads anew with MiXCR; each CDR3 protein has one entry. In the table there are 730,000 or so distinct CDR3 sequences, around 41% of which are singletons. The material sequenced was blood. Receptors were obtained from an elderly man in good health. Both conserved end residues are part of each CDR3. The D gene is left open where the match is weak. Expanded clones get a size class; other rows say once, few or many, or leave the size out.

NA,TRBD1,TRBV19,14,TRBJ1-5,CASSTTGSKQPQHF,TGTGCCAGTAGCACGACAGGGTCCAAGCAGCCCCAGCATTTT
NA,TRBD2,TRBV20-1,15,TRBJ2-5,CSAREGGSGGQTQYF,TGCAGTGCTAGAGAGGGGGGTAGCGGGGGGCAGACCCAGTACTTC
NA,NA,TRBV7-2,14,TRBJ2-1,CASSHGTANNEQFF,TGTGCCAGCAGCCACGGGACCGCAAACAATGAGCAGTTCTTC
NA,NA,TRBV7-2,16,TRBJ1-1,CASSLVTGLANTEAFF,TGTGCCAGCAGCTTAGTTACAGGGTTGGCGAACACTGAAGCTTTCTTT
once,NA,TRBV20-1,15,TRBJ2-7,CSDRDTASSSYEQYF,TGCAGTGATAGAGATACGGCCAGTAGCTCCTACGAGCAGTACTTC
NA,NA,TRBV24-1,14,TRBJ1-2,CATSDTGTNYGYTF,TGTGCCACCAGTGACACAGGGACTAACTATGGCTACACCTTC
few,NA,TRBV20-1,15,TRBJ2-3,CSATRGGGATDTQYF,TGCAGTGCCACCCGGGGAGGGGGGGCCACAGATACGCAGTATTTT
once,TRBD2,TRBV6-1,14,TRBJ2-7,CASAGGPTPYEQYF,TGTGCCAGCGCGGGGGGGCCTACACCCTACGAGCAGTACTTC
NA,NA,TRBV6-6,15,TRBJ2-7,CASSQPGPANYEQYF,TGTGCCAGCAGTCAGCCGGGACCAGCGAACTACGAGCAGTACTTC
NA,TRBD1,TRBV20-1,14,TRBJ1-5,CSAGNRGRNQPQHF,TGCAGTGCGGGAAACAGGGGACGCAATCAGCCCCAGCATTTT
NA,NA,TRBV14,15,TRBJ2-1,CASSHGNRAVGEQFF,TGTGCCAGCAGCCATGGAAACAGGGCGGTTGGTGAGCAGTTCTTC
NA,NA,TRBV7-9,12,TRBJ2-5,CASSTNEETQYF,TGTGCCAGCAGCACAAACGAGGAGACCCAGTACTTC
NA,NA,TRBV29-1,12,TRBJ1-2,CSARSPGFGYTF,TGCAGCGCACGAAGCCCGGGGTTCGGCTACACCTTC
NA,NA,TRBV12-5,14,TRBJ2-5,CASGKGTLQETQYF,TGTGCTAGTGGTAAAGGGACTTTGCAAGAGACCCAGTACTTC
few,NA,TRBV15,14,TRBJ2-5,CATSTRQAQETQYF,TGTGCCACCAGCACCCGACAGGCCCAAGAGACCCAGTACTTC
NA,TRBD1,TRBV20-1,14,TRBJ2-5,CSARDYRGGETQYF,TGCAGTGCTAGAGATTACAGGGGCGGAGAGACCCAGTACTTC
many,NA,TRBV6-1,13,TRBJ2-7,CASSKDYTYEQYF,TGTGCCAGCAGTAAAGATTACACCTACGAGCAGTACTTC
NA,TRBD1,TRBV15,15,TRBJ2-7,CATSSGQGISYEQYF,TGTGCCACCAGCAGCGGACAGGGGATTTCCTACGAGCAGTACTTC
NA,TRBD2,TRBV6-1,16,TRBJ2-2,CASIRIAGGMTGELFF,TGTGCCAGCATCCGAATAGCGGGAGGGATGACCGGGGAGCTGTTTTTT
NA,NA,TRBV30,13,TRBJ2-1,CACDRDQYNEQFF,TGTGCCTGTGACCGGGACCAGTACAATGAGCAGTTCTTC
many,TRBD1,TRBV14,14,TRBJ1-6,CASSQGQRNSPLHF,TGTGCCAGCAGCCAGGGACAGCGTAATTCACCCCTCCACTTT
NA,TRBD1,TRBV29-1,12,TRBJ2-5,CSVGTAEETQYF,TGCAGTGTCGGGACAGCGGAAGAGACCCAGTACTTC
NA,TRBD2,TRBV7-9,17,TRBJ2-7,CASSSNGASGTQEAQYF,TGTGCCAGCAGCTCAAACGGGGCTAGCGGGACCCAAGAGGCCCAGTACTTC
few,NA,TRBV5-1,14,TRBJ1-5,CASSRDGGDQPQHF,TGCGCCAGCAGCCGGGACGGAGGGGATCAGCCCCAGCATTTT
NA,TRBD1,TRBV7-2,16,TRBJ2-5,CASSLAGTGDTKTQYF,TGTGCCAGCAGCTTAGCTGGGACAGGGGACACGAAGACCCAGTACTTC
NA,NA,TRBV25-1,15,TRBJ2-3,CASSDRRRNTDTQYF,TGTGCCAGCAGTGATCGGAGGAGGAACACAGATACGCAGTATTTT
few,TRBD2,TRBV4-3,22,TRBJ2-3,CASSQDKLGLAGGFYSPDTQYF,TGCGCCAGCAGCCAAGATAAACTGGGACTAGCGGGAGGGTTTTATTCCCCAGATACGCAGTATTTT
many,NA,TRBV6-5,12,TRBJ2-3,CASSSRGDTQYF,TGTGCCAGCAGTTCAAGGGGAGATACGCAGTATTTT
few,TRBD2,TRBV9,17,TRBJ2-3,CASSDDPRTRGTDTQYF,TGTGCCAGCAGCGACGACCCGAGGACTAGAGGAACAGATACGCAGTATTTT
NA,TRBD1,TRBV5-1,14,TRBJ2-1,CASSPGQGFNEQFF,TGCGCCAGCAGCCCCGGACAGGGGTTCAATGAGCAGTTCTTC
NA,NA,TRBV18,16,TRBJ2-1,CASSPLPGPQVDEQFF,TGTGCCAGCTCACCACTCCCGGGACCCCAAGTGGATGAGCAGTTCTTC
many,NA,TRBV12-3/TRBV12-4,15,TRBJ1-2,CASSLGGTGNYGYTF,TGTGCCAGCAGTCTTGGTGGGACCGGTAACTATGGCTACACCTTC
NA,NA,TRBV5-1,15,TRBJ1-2,CASSLEVNTNYGYTF,TGCGCCAGCAGCTTGGAAGTGAACACTAACTATGGCTACACCTTC